Listed below are T cell receptor beta chains from one sample, sequenced in a study of T cells after yellow fever vaccination. TCRdb called the 5' RACE reads again in MiXCR, with one record for every CDR3 protein. The sample consists of some 300,000 distinct CDR3 sequences, 7.5% to 9.5% of them appearing once. Sequences were derived from CD4+ T cells sorted from PBMCs, sampled 5 days after the yellow fever booster vaccination. The origin of the receptors is a man between 18 and 29 years old who received the YFV17D yellow fever vaccine. CDR3s include the opening cysteine and the closing phenylalanine or tryptophan. A D gene is named only where the DNA matches it firmly. Rows give clone size only sometimes, using once, few, many, or a class for an expanded clone.

J gene: TRBJ2-7
clone size: NA
V gene: TRBV6-2/TRBV6-3
D gene: TRBD1
CDR3 length: 13
CDR3 protein: CASRDSSSYEQYF
CDR3 DNA: TGTGCCAGCCGGGACAGTTCTTCCTACGAGCAGTACTTC

J gene: TRBJ2-5
clone size: NA
V gene: TRBV9
D gene: NA
CDR3 length: 15
CDR3 protein: CASSVDTTYQETQYF
CDR3 DNA: TGTGCCAGCAGCGTGGACACAACGTACCAAGAGACCCAGTACTTC

J gene: TRBJ1-6
clone size: few
V gene: TRBV7-2
D gene: TRBD1
CDR3 length: 14
CDR3 protein: CASSVDRGRSPLHF
CDR3 DNA: TGTGCCAGCAGCGTCGACAGGGGGCGATCACCCCTCCACTTT

J gene: TRBJ2-3
clone size: few
V gene: TRBV9
D gene: NA
CDR3 length: 14
CDR3 protein: CASSVEDSTDTQYF
CDR3 DNA: TGTGCCAGCAGCGTAGAGGACAGCACAGATACGCAGTATTTT

J gene: TRBJ1-1
clone size: few
V gene: TRBV18
D gene: NA
CDR3 length: 17
CDR3 protein: CASSPSAGVPLGTEAFF
CDR3 DNA: TGTGCCAGCTCACCATCGGCAGGGGTCCCCTTAGGGACTGAAGCTTTCTTT

J gene: TRBJ2-1
clone size: NA
V gene: TRBV11-2
D gene: TRBD2
CDR3 length: 16
CDR3 protein: CASSSDGLAGGSEQFF
CDR3 DNA: TGTGCCAGCAGCTCTGATGGACTAGCGGGGGGGTCTGAGCAGTTCTTC

J gene: TRBJ2-5
clone size: NA
V gene: TRBV25-1
D gene: TRBD2
CDR3 length: 16
CDR3 protein: CASSELGRALGETQYF
CDR3 DNA: TGTGCCAGCAGTGAACTGGGGAGGGCCCTGGGAGAGACCCAGTACTTC

J gene: TRBJ2-4
clone size: many
V gene: TRBV12-3/TRBV12-4
D gene: NA
CDR3 length: 18
CDR3 protein: CASSFSGSSDSAKNIQYF
CDR3 DNA: TGTGCCAGCAGTTTTTCTGGCTCGTCGGACTCGGCCAAAAACATTCAGTACTTC

J gene: TRBJ2-2
clone size: once
V gene: TRBV19
D gene: NA
CDR3 length: 14
CDR3 protein: CAVFSGGYTGELFF
CDR3 DNA: TGTGCCGTATTCAGCGGAGGTTACACCGGGGAGCTGTTTTTT

J gene: TRBJ2-2
clone size: few
V gene: TRBV7-2
D gene: NA
CDR3 length: 14
CDR3 protein: CASSLLGSTGELFF
CDR3 DNA: TGTGCCAGCAGCTTACTAGGGTCGACCGGGGAGCTGTTTTTT

J gene: TRBJ1-2
clone size: NA
V gene: TRBV28
D gene: TRBD1
CDR3 length: 16
CDR3 protein: CASSMIQGFTNYGYTF
CDR3 DNA: TGTGCCAGCAGTATGATACAGGGGTTCACTAACTATGGCTACACCTTC

J gene: TRBJ2-4
clone size: NA
V gene: TRBV4-2
D gene: NA
CDR3 length: 15
CDR3 protein: CASSPTGTPENIQYF
CDR3 DNA: TGTGCCAGCAGCCCGACCGGGACGCCGGAAAACATTCAGTACTTC

J gene: TRBJ2-7
clone size: many
V gene: TRBV6-2/TRBV6-3
D gene: NA
CDR3 length: 12
CDR3 protein: CASSYPSTEQYF
CDR3 DNA: TGTGCCAGCAGTTACCCCTCTACCGAGCAGTACTTC

J gene: TRBJ2-2
clone size: NA
V gene: TRBV6-1
D gene: NA
CDR3 length: 20
CDR3 protein: CASSEVFLTLRQTSTGELFF
CDR3 DNA: TGTGCCAGCAGTGAAGTGTTTCTTACTCTAAGACAGACGTCCACCGGGGAGCTGTTTTTT

J gene: TRBJ2-5
clone size: few
V gene: TRBV6-1
D gene: TRBD1
CDR3 length: 13
CDR3 protein: CASSIGTGKTQYF
CDR3 DNA: TGTGCCAGCAGTATTGGGACAGGGAAGACCCAGTACTTC

J gene: TRBJ1-6
clone size: many
V gene: TRBV6-2/TRBV6-3
D gene: NA
CDR3 length: 15
CDR3 protein: CASSRWAGDNSPLHF
CDR3 DNA: TGCGCCAGCAGCCGATGGGCAGGGGACAATTCACCCCTCCACTTT

J gene: TRBJ2-5
clone size: NA
V gene: TRBV27
D gene: TRBD2
CDR3 length: 15
CDR3 protein: CASSFWSGGTETQYF
CDR3 DNA: TGTGCCAGCAGTTTTTGGTCGGGGGGGACAGAGACCCAGTACTTC

J gene: TRBJ1-5
clone size: NA
V gene: TRBV29-1
D gene: NA
CDR3 length: 13
CDR3 protein: CSVQQGSNQPQHF
CDR3 DNA: TGCAGCGTACAGCAGGGTAGCAATCAGCCCCAGCATTTT

J gene: TRBJ1-3
clone size: many
V gene: TRBV5-1
D gene: NA
CDR3 length: 13
CDR3 protein: CASSPGSGNTIYF
CDR3 DNA: TGCGCCAGCAGCCCGGGTTCTGGAAACACCATATATTTT

J gene: TRBJ2-5
clone size: many
V gene: TRBV18
D gene: TRBD1
CDR3 length: 16
CDR3 protein: CASSRTGTGYEETQYF
CDR3 DNA: TGTGCCAGCTCAAGAACCGGGACAGGGTATGAAGAGACCCAGTACTTC

J gene: TRBJ2-7
clone size: NA
V gene: TRBV11-3
D gene: TRBD2
CDR3 length: 15
CDR3 protein: CASSSTGTSMGEQYF
CDR3 DNA: TGTGCCAGCAGCTCCACCGGGACTAGCATGGGCGAGCAGTACTTC

J gene: TRBJ1-1
clone size: NA
V gene: TRBV29-1
D gene: NA
CDR3 length: 13
CDR3 protein: CSVSTGLNTEAFF
CDR3 DNA: TGCAGCGTTTCGACAGGACTGAACACTGAAGCTTTCTTT

J gene: TRBJ2-3
clone size: NA
V gene: TRBV2
D gene: NA
CDR3 length: 12
CDR3 protein: CASRGLTDTQYF
CDR3 DNA: TGTGCCAGCAGGGGATTAACAGATACGCAGTATTTT

J gene: TRBJ1-1
clone size: many
V gene: TRBV7-9
D gene: NA
CDR3 length: 14
CDR3 protein: CASSFKSGNTEAFF
CDR3 DNA: TGTGCCAGCAGCTTTAAATCCGGGAACACTGAAGCTTTCTTT

J gene: TRBJ2-3
clone size: few
V gene: TRBV18
D gene: NA
CDR3 length: 15
CDR3 protein: CASSPPGWGTDTQYF
CDR3 DNA: TGTGCCAGCTCACCCCCAGGGTGGGGCACAGATACGCAGTATTTT

J gene: TRBJ2-7
clone size: few
V gene: TRBV19
D gene: TRBD1
CDR3 length: 15
CDR3 protein: CASRPGQGAGPEQYF
CDR3 DNA: TGTGCCAGTAGACCGGGACAGGGGGCAGGTCCGGAGCAGTACTTC

J gene: TRBJ2-1
clone size: NA
V gene: TRBV30
D gene: NA
CDR3 length: 15
CDR3 protein: CALSSESASYNEQFF
CDR3 DNA: TGTGCCTTGTCATCCGAGAGCGCCTCCTACAATGAGCAGTTCTTC

J gene: TRBJ1-2
clone size: few
V gene: TRBV6-5
D gene: NA
CDR3 length: 13
CDR3 protein: CASSYGDNYGYTF
CDR3 DNA: TGTGCCAGCAGTTACGGGGATAACTATGGCTACACCTTC

J gene: TRBJ1-2
clone size: many
V gene: TRBV12-3/TRBV12-4
D gene: TRBD1
CDR3 length: 15
CDR3 protein: CASRLTGTGVISYTF
CDR3 DNA: TGTGCCAGCAGATTAACCGGGACAGGAGTTATTAGCTACACCTTC

J gene: TRBJ1-2
clone size: few
V gene: TRBV9
D gene: NA
CDR3 length: 15
CDR3 protein: CASSVDDTSFYGYTF
CDR3 DNA: TGTGCCAGCAGCGTAGATGACACCTCCTTCTATGGCTACACCTTC

J gene: TRBJ2-7
clone size: few
V gene: TRBV7-9
D gene: NA
CDR3 length: 15
CDR3 protein: CASSLGRGRTYEQYF
CDR3 DNA: TGTGCCAGCAGCCTAGGGAGGGGGCGGACCTACGAGCAGTACTTC

J gene: TRBJ2-1
clone size: NA
V gene: TRBV2
D gene: TRBD2
CDR3 length: 13
CDR3 protein: CASRGGLAGEQFF
CDR3 DNA: TGTGCCAGCAGGGGTGGACTAGCTGGGGAGCAGTTCTTC

J gene: TRBJ2-4
clone size: many
V gene: TRBV6-4
D gene: TRBD2
CDR3 length: 16
CDR3 protein: CASSAEAGLAKNIQYF
CDR3 DNA: TGTGCCAGCAGTGCTGAAGCGGGGTTAGCCAAAAACATTCAGTACTTC

J gene: TRBJ2-5
clone size: NA
V gene: TRBV29-1
D gene: NA
CDR3 length: 12
CDR3 protein: CSASRGSETQYF
CDR3 DNA: TGCAGCGCCTCCAGGGGTAGTGAGACCCAGTACTTC

J gene: TRBJ2-6
clone size: few
V gene: TRBV4-3
D gene: NA
CDR3 length: 20
CDR3 protein: CASSQARPVRGPTGANVLTF
CDR3 DNA: TGCGCCAGCAGCCAAGCACGGCCGGTCAGGGGACCAACTGGGGCCAACGTCCTGACTTTC

J gene: TRBJ1-1
clone size: NA
V gene: TRBV6-2/TRBV6-3
D gene: TRBD1
CDR3 length: 13
CDR3 protein: CASSDDRDTEAFF
CDR3 DNA: TGTGCCAGCAGTGACGACAGGGATACTGAAGCTTTCTTT

J gene: TRBJ1-3
clone size: few
V gene: TRBV7-6
D gene: TRBD1
CDR3 length: 16
CDR3 protein: CASSFNRGRSGNTIYF
CDR3 DNA: TGTGCCAGCAGCTTCAACAGGGGGCGGAGTGGAAACACCATATATTTT

J gene: TRBJ2-2
clone size: few
V gene: TRBV7-8
D gene: NA
CDR3 length: 14
CDR3 protein: CASRGPTNTGELFF
CDR3 DNA: TGTGCCAGCCGGGGGCCGACGAACACCGGGGAGCTGTTTTTT

J gene: TRBJ1-4
clone size: NA
V gene: TRBV27
D gene: NA
CDR3 length: 14
CDR3 protein: CASSSGEIHEKLFF
CDR3 DNA: TGTGCCAGCAGTTCGGGGGAGATTCATGAAAAACTGTTTTTT

J gene: TRBJ1-3
clone size: few
V gene: TRBV7-2
D gene: NA
CDR3 length: 15
CDR3 protein: CASGPRGSSGNTIYF
CDR3 DNA: TGTGCCAGCGGCCCCCGGGGGTCCTCTGGAAACACCATATATTTT